This record concerns one TCR beta chain sequence. The data belong to a study of CD8 T cells in Susac syndrome. An input of roughly 0.5 to 1 ug of RNA was subjected to reverse transcription using random hexamers. An immunoSEQ multiplex PCR generated amplified TCR beta CDR3 products spanning 54 Vbeta and 13 Jbeta. TCRdb re-analysed the immunoSEQ multiplex PCR reads in MiXCR, keeping a single row per CDR3 protein. There are more than 65,000 distinct CDR3 sequences in the sample; approximately 94% occur only once, and less than 0.65% lies in the top ten. CDR3 length equals 17 residues. Germline lookup yields CDR1 MDHEN and CDR2 SYDVKM. V lost 3 bases, J lost 3 bases, and 10 bases stayed unmatched.

The chain joins TRBV28 to TRBJ2-7; TRBD2 agrees at 11 bases. Sequenced material: CD8+ T cells from PBMCs. The clonotype comes from a human donor with multiple sclerosis. The CDR3 coding sequence is TGTGCCAGCAGTTTCCAAGGAGGCGGACTAGCGGGCTACGAGCAGTACTTC. It specifies CASSFQGGGLAGYEQYF. Full variable domain (remainder filled in from reference TRBV28 and TRBJ2-7): DVKVTQSSRYLVKRTGEKVFLECVQDMDHENMFWYRQDPGLGLRLIYFSYDVKMKEKGDIPEGYSVSREKKERFSLILESASTNQTSMYLCASSFQGGGLAGYEQYFGPGTRLTVT.